The entry that follows covers one T cell receptor beta chain sequence. The data are from a study of OX40 agonist ivuxolimab in advanced cancers. Study-wide context: Of the patients, three showed partial responses, one with hepatocellular carcinoma and two with cutaneous melanoma.

The protocol was immunoSEQ multiplex PCR, while the TCRdb copy is restricted to in-frame clones and leaves out a portion. The table has approximately 40,000 clones, around 82% seen once; the top ten hold over 20%. The TCR comes from an adult with an advanced solid tumor such as melanoma, head and neck, liver or kidney cancer. Sequencing used CD4+ or CD8+ T cells sorted from blood, obtained in a trial of the OX40 agonist ivuxolimab.

As DNA, the CDR3 is TGCGCCAGCAGCCTTAGCGGGAGTAACACAGATACGCAGTATTTT. Translation gives CASSLSGSNTDTQYF. This chain links TRBV4-1 with TRBJ2-3; TRBD2 matches at 9 bases. The CDR3 covers 15 residues. CDR1 and CDR2 from the germline V gene are MGHRA and YSYEKL. The V and J ends lost 4 bases and 2 bases, in that order; junction bases with no gene match: 4.